In its sample, the clone carrying this TCR beta chain was seen a few times. MiXCR, run by TCRdb on the 5' RACE reads, gives a single entry per CDR3 protein. The data hold about 240,000 distinct CDR3 sequences, with over 9.5% observed a single time. The record originates from a study of identical twins. J gave up 4 bases and V 4 bases, and 7 bases lay outside the gene matches. This CDR3 comprises 14 residues. Germline V CDR1 and CDR2: SGHRS, YFSETQ. The rearrangement uses TRBV5-1 and TRBJ2-5, with 7 bases lining up with TRBD2. The sequencing input was memory T cells sorted from blood. The receptor's source is a man aged 45-65 years in good health. The CDR3 is CASSQGGLGETQYF. Here the CDR3 DNA reads TGCGCCAGCAGCCAGGGAGGGTTAGGAGAGACCCAGTACTTC.